This T cell receptor (beta chain) was sequenced in a study of T cells in Graves' hyperthyroidism and ophthalmopathy. Overall study findings and caveats: Ophthalmopathy was model-predicted a median 6.5 months pre-onset. Ophthalmopathy stood apart from stable hyperthyroidism in a 13 V-J model.

TCR beta CDR3 sequences were amplified from RNA transcripts. Initially, a first-round RT-PCR of the TCR CDR3 employed the HTBI primer set. TCRdb called the multiplex PCR reads again in MiXCR, with one record for every CDR3 protein. The table has roughly 130,000 distinct CDR3 sequences, approximately 20% seen once; the top ten hold 67%. Hyperthyroidism had been newly diagnosed in patients aged 18 to 65, and its duration was under 2 months. At least ten counts were recorded for this clonotype. Its cognate antigen is unknown. The sequence was collected from a woman aged 45-65 years with Graves' hyperthyroidism that later progressed to Graves' ophthalmopathy. The specimen sequenced was blood.

CDR3 sequence: CASSLTNYGYTF. The CDR3 DNA follows: TGTGCCAGCAGTTTGACAAACTATGGCTACACCTTC. This chain links TRBV28 with TRBJ1-2; D call uncertain. V lost 3 bases and J lost 2, with 4 bases in between. The CDR3 totals 12 residues. Looked up from germline, CDR1 is MDHEN and CDR2 is SYDVKM.